The T cell receptor (beta chain) described here comes from a study of cytomegalovirus exposure and HLA in healthy donors. Germline CDR1 SGDLS, CDR2 YYNGEE. The V and J ends lost 0 bases and 0 bases respectively, with 13 bases between them. The CDR3 runs 16 residues. Sequenced by immunoSEQ multiplex PCR; TCRdb stores in-frame clones only, minus some. The sample has over 200,000 clones; about 90% are singletons. For this clone: Its target is not known.

Points from the study as a whole: A few of the chains that were CMV-associated were confirmed in vitro to be specific for CMV antigens. Altogether, 164 TCR beta chains were recorded as cytomegalovirus-associated. Some public TCRs appeared in many individuals, while most sequences were rare. For cytomegalovirus status, the classifier reportedly gave diagnoses with high specificity and sensitivity.

The sequenced sample was PBMCs. The sequence came from a woman younger than 35 in good health and CMV-seronegative. The chain recombines TRBV9 with TRBJ2-7, with D perhaps matching TRBD1 (5 bases). DNA of the CDR3: TGTGCCAGCAGCGTAGGTAGGGGCCCCGACTCCTACGAGCAGTACTTC. This encodes CASSVGRGPDSYEQYF.